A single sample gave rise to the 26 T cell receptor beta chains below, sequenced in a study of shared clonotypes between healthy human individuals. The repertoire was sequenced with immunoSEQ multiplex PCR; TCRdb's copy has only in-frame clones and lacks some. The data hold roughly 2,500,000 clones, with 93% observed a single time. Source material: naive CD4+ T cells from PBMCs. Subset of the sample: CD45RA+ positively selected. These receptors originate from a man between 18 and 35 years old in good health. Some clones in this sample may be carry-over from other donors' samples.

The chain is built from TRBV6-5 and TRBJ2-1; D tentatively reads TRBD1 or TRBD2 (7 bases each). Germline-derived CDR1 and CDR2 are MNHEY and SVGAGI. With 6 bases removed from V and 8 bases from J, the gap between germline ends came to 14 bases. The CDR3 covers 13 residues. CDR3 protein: CASRPGGGYEQFF. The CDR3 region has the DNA TGTGCCAGCAGGCCAGGGGGGGGCTATGAGCAGTTCTTC.

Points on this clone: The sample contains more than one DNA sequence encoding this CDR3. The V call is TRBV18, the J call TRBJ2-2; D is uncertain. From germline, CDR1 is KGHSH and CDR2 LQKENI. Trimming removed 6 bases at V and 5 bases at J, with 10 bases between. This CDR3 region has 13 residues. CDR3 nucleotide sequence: TGTGCCAGCTCGCCGACTTATACCGGGGAGCTGTTTTTT. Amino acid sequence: CASSPTYTGELFF. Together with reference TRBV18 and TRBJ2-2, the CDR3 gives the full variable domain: NAGVMQNPRHLVRRRGQEARLRCSPMKGHSHVYWYRQLPEEGLKFMVYLQKENIIDESGMPKERFSAEFPKEGPSILRIQQVVRGDSAAYFCASSPTYTGELFFGEGSRLTVL.

CDR3 nucleotides: TGTGCCTGGAGTCCCGGGAGGGGCGGTTACAATGAGCAGTTCTTC. Its translation is CAWSPGRGGYNEQFF. The chain is built from TRBV30 and TRBJ2-1; 8 bases match TRBD2. This CDR3 region has 15 residues. V shed 2 bases and J 4 bases; nucleotides not matched to a gene: 7. Per the germline V gene, CDR1 is GTSNPN and CDR2 is SVGIG (reference sequence).

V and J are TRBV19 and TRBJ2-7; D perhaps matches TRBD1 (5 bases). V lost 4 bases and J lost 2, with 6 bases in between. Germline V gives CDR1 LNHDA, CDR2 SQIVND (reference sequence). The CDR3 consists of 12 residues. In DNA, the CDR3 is TGTGCCAGTAGTAAGGGGACCTACGAGCAGTACTTC. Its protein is CASSKGTYEQYF. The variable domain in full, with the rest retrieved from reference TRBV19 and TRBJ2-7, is DGGITQSPKYLFRKEGQNVTLSCEQNLNHDAMYWYRQDPGQGLRLIYYSQIVNDFQKGDIAEGYSVSREKKESFPLTVTSAQKNPTAFYLCASSKGTYEQYFGPGTRLTVT.

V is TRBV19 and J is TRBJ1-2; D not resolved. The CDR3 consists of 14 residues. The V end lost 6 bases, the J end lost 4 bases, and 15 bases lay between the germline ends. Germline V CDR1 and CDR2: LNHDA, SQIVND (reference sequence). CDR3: CASRVTGRSYGYTF. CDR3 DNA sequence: TGTGCCAGTAGAGTCACCGGACGGTCCTATGGCTACACCTTC.

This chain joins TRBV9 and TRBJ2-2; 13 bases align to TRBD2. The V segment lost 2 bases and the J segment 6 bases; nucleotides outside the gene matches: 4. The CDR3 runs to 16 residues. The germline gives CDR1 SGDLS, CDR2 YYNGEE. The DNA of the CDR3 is TGTGCCAGCAGCGTGGGACTAGCGGGATCCCCCGGGGAGCTGTTTTTT. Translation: CASSVGLAGSPGELFF.

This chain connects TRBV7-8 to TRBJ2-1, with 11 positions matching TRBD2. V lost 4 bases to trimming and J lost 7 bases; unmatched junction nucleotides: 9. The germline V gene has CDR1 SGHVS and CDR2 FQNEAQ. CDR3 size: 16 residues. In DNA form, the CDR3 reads TGTGCCAGCAGCTCGAGGGGACTAGCGGAGGGGAATGAGCAGTTCTTC. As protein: CASSSRGLAEGNEQFF.

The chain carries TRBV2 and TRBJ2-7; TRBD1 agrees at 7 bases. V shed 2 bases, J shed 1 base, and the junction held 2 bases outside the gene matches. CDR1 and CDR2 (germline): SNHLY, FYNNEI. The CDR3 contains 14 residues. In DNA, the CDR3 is TGTGCCAGCAGTGAACAGGGACAGTCCTACGAGCAGTACTTC. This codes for CASSEQGQSYEQYF.

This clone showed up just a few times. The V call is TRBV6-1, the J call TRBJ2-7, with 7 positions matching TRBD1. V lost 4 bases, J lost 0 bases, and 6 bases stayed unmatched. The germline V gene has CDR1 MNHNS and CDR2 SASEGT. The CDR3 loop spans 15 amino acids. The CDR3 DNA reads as TGTGCCAGCAGTGGGGACAGCACCCGCTCCTACGAGCAGTACTTC. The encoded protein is CASSGDSTRSYEQYF.

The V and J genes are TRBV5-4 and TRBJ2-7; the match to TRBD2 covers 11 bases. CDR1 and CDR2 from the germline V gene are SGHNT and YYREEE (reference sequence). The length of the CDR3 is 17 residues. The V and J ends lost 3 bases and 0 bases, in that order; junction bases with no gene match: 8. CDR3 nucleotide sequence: TGTGCCAGCAGCTCCCTAATAGCGGGAGGGATCTCCTACGAGCAGTACTTC. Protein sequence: CASSSLIAGGISYEQYF.

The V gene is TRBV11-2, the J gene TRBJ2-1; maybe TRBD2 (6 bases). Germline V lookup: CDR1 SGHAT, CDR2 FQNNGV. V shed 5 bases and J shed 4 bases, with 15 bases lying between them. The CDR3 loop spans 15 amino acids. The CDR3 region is CASSARPGEYNEQFF. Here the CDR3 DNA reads TGTGCCAGCAGCGCCCGGCCGGGAGAGTACAATGAGCAGTTCTTC.

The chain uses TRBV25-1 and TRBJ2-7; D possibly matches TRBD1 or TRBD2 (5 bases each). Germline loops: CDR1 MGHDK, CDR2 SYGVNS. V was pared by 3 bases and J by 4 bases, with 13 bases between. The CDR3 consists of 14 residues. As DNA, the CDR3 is TGTGCCAGCAGTGAGTCGCAGGGACGATACGAGCAGTACTTC. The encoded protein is CASSESQGRYEQYF.

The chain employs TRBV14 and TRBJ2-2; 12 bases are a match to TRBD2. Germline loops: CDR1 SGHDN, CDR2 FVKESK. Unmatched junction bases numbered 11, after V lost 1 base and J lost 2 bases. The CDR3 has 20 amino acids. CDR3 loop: CASSQVRLAGGTRNTGELFF. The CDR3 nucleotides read TGTGCCAGCAGCCAAGTGAGGCTAGCGGGAGGGACGAGAAACACCGGGGAGCTGTTTTTT.

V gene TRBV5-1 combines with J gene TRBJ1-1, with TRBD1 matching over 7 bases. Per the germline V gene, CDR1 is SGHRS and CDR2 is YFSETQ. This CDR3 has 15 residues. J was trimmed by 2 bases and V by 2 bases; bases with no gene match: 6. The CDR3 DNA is TGCGCCAGCAGCTTCACAGGGGCGAAAAACACTGAAGCTTTCTTT. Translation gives CASSFTGAKNTEAFF.

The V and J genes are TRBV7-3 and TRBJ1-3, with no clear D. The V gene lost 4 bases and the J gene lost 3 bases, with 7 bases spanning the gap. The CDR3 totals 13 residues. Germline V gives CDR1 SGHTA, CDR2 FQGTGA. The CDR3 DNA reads TGTGCCAGCAGCTCCGTTGGTGGAAACACCATATATTTT. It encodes CASSSVGGNTIYF. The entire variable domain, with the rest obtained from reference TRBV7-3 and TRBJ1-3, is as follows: GAGVSQTPSNKVTEKGKYVELRCDPISGHTALYWYRQSLGQGPEFLIYFQGTGAADDSGLPNDRFFAVRPEGSVSTLKIQRTERGDSAVYLCASSSVGGNTIYFGEGSWLTVV.

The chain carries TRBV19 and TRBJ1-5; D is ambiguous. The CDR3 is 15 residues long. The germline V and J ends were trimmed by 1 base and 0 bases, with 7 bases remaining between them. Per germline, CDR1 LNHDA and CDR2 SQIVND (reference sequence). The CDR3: CASSIGSHSNQPQHF. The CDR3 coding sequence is TGTGCCAGTAGTATAGGTAGTCATAGCAATCAGCCCCAGCATTTT.

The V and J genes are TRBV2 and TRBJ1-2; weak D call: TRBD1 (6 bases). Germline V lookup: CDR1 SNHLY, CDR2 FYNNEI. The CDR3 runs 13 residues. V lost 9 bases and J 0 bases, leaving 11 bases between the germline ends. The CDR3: CAREDSSNYGYTF. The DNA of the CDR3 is TGTGCCAGAGAGGACAGTTCTAACTATGGCTACACCTTC. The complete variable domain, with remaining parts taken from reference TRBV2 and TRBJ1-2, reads EPEVTQTPSHQVTQMGQEVILRCVPISNHLYFYWYRQILGQKVEFLVSFYNNEISEKSEIFDDQFSVERPDGSNFTLKIRSTKLEDSAMYFCAREDSSNYGYTFGSGTRLTVV.

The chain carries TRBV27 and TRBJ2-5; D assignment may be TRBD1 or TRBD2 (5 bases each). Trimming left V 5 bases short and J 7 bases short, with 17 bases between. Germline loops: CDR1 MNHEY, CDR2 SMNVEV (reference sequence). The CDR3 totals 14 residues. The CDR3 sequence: CASSIARGGGTQYF. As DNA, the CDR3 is TGTGCCAGCAGTATAGCTAGGGGCGGAGGGACCCAGTACTTC.

The CDR3 protein is CASSPLSGRSHEQFF. The CDR3 bases are TGTGCCAGCAGCCCATTGAGCGGGCGCTCCCATGAGCAGTTCTTC. The chain employs TRBV7-8 and TRBJ2-1, with D perhaps TRBD2 (6 bases). This CDR3 spans 15 amino acids. The germline gives CDR1 SGHVS, CDR2 FQNEAQ. Trimming removed 5 bases at V and 8 bases at J, with 19 bases between.

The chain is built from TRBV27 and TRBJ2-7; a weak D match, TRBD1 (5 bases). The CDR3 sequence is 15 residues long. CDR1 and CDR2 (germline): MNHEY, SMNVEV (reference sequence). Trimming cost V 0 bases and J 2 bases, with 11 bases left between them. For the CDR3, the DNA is TGTGCCAGCAGTTTATCAGGGGCGCCTCCCTACGAGCAGTACTTC. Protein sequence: CASSLSGAPPYEQYF.

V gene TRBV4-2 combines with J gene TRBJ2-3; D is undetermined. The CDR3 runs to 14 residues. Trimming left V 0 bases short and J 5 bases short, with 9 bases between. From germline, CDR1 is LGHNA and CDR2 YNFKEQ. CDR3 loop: CASSQELLGDTQYF. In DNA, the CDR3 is TGTGCCAGCAGCCAAGAACTGTTAGGAGATACGCAGTATTTT.

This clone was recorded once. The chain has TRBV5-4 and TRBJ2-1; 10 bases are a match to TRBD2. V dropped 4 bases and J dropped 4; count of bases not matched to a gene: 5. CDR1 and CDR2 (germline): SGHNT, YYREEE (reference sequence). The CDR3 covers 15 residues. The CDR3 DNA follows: TGTGCCAGCAGCGCAACTAGCGGGGTTTACAATGAGCAGTTCTTC. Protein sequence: CASSATSGVYNEQFF.

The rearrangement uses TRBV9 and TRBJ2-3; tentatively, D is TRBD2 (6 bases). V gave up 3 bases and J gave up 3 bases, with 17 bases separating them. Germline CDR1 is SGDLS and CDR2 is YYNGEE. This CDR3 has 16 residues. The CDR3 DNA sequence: TGTGCCAGCAGCGACCTATGGACTACCGGGACAGATACGCAGTATTTT. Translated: CASSDLWTTGTDTQYF.

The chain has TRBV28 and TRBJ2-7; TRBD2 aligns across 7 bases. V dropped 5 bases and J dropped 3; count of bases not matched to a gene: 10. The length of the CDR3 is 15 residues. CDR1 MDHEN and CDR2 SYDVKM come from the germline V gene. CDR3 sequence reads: CASSTPGLLLYEQYF. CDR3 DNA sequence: TGTGCCAGCAGTACTCCGGGACTACTCCTCTACGAGCAGTACTTC.

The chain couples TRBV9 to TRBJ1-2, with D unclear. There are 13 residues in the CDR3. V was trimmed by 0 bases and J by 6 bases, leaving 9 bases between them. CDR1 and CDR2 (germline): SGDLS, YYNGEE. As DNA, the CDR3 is TGTGCCAGCAGCGTAGTGGGTTTCGATGGCTACACCTTC. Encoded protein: CASSVVGFDGYTF.

CDR3 sequence (DNA): TGTGCCAGCAGCTTATTAGCGGGAGGGCAGAGTGAGCAGTTCTTC. This translates into CASSLLAGGQSEQFF. J is TRBJ2-1 and V is TRBV11-2; TRBD2 matches 11 bases. Germline assignment: CDR1 SGHAT and CDR2 FQNNGV. The CDR3 is made up of 15 amino acids. Trimming cost V 2 bases and J 9 bases; bases outside gene matches: 6.